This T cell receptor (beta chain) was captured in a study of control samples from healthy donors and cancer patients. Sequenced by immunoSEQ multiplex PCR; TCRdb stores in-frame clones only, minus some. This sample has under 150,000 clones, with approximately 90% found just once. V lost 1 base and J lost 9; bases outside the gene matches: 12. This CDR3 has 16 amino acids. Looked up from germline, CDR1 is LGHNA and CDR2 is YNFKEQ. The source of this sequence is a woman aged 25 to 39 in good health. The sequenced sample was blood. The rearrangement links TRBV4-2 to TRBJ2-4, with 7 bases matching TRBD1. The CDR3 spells CASSQARDSTQSIQYF. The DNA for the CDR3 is TGTGCCAGCAGCCAAGCCCGGGACAGTACCCAGAGCATTCAGTACTTC.